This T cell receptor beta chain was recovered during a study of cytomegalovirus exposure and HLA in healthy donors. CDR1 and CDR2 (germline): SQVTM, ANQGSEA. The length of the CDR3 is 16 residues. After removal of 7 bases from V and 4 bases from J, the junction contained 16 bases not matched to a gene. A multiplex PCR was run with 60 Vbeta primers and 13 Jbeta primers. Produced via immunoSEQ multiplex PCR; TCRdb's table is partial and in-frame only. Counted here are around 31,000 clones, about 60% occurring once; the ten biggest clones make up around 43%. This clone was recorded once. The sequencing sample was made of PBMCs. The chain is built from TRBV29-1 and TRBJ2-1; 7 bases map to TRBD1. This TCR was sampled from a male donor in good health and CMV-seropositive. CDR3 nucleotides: TGCAGCGGGGTACAGGGGTCAACCGGCAGGTACAATGAGCAGTTCTTC. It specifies CSGVQGSTGRYNEQFF.